This TCR beta chain was recovered during a study of control samples from healthy donors and cancer patients. The repertoire was sequenced with immunoSEQ multiplex PCR; TCRdb's copy has only in-frame clones and lacks some. The profile shows 350,000 to 450,000 clones, over 75% of them singletons. This CDR3 has 14 residues. V lost 2 bases, J lost 5 bases, and 12 bases lay in between. The germline V gene encodes CDR1 SGHAT and CDR2 FQNNGV. The sequence derives from a man aged 40-49 years with head and neck cancer. The J gene is TRBJ2-5, the V gene TRBV11-2; D is perhaps TRBD1 (5 bases). The sample was PBMCs. The CDR3 reads CASSLNIRVETQYF. CDR3 DNA sequence: TGTGCCAGCAGCTTAAATATCAGGGTGGAGACCCAGTACTTC.